This T cell receptor beta chain was captured in a study of T-cell memory formation after mild COVID-19. Study details: There were largely donor-specific TCR clusters.

A single record per CDR3 protein comes from TCRdb applying MiXCR to the 5' RACE reads. This sample has 540,000 or so distinct CDR3 sequences, with 20% found just once. Losses at the gene ends were 2 bases for V and 1 base for J; bases not matched to a gene: 7. Germline V gene sequence: CDR1 SQVTM, CDR2 ANQGSEA. The CDR3 spans 17 residues. This clonotype has a handful of counts. Sequencing was done on a sample of PBMCs or a T cell subset sorted from them (not recorded which). The chain joins TRBV29-1 to TRBJ2-3, with TRBD2 matching over 12 bases. The clonotype originates from an adult woman who had mild COVID-19 (a few samples of this study predate the infection). Cell type and time point are not known. In DNA, the CDR3 is TGCAGCGTTGAATGGGCGACTAGCGGGAGTGGCACAGATACGCAGTATTTT. This codes for CSVEWATSGSGTDTQYF.